Listed below are T cell receptor beta chains from one sample, sequenced in a study of blood T cell repertoires in COVID-19. The assay was immunoSEQ multiplex PCR, and TCRdb's table has in-frame clones only and misses some. Of 65,000 to 75,000 clones detected, around 75% appear once; the ten largest clones hold roughly 21%. The sequencing input was peripheral blood. All receptors come from a man in his 70s with acute or convalescent COVID-19. CDR3s include the opening cysteine and the closing phenylalanine or tryptophan. Each record gives: V gene, D gene, J gene, CDR3 protein. D genes are given only for firm matches.

TRBV10-3,TRBD2,TRBJ2-7,CAVSLAGDRNEQYF
TRBV3-1/TRBV3-2,TRBD1,TRBJ2-3,CASSQEVTGGTDTQYF
TRBV6-5,-,TRBJ2-5,CASGQTQETQYF
TRBV7-2,TRBD2,TRBJ2-2,CASSFQRGGTGELFF
TRBV5-4,TRBD2,TRBJ2-1,CASSFGVLSGRLVEQFF
TRBV19,TRBD1,TRBJ1-3,CASSTQGAYSGNTIYF
TRBV7-3,-,TRBJ1-6,CASSSLGGNSPLHF
TRBV6-4,-,TRBJ2-2,CASSDQENTGELFF
TRBV9,TRBD2,TRBJ2-2,CASSALGGSGFGELFF
TRBV7-9,TRBD1,TRBJ1-2,CASSFTPGQNYGYTF
TRBV27,TRBD1,TRBJ1-1,CASSAGTGLGTLGAFF
TRBV7-6,-,TRBJ2-1,CASSLAGAYNEQFF
TRBV5-1,-,TRBJ2-1,CASRSGMTYNEQFF
TRBV4-2,-,TRBJ2-7,CASSQPGQNYEQYF
TRBV4-2,-,TRBJ1-2,CASSQGSENYGYTF
TRBV18,TRBD1,TRBJ2-5,CASSPTGGAETQYF
TRBV19,TRBD1,TRBJ1-1,CASRQGAPTEAFF
TRBV2,TRBD1,TRBJ2-7,CASSGGQGYEQYF
TRBV6-2/TRBV6-3,TRBD2,TRBJ2-3,CASSYSRKRGSTDTQYF
TRBV25-1,-,TRBJ2-4,CASSESGENIQYF